This T cell receptor (beta chain) was profiled in a study of graft-versus-host responses after intestinal transplantation. Study-level background: For approximately three years after anti-thymocyte globulin induction, all recipients took tacrolimus and steroids.

Study results and limitations: Analysis identified GvH clones in recipient marrow, with some appearing first in ileum or blood.

Notes on this clone: Its antigen is not known.

The CDR3 is made up of 13 amino acids. Trimming shortened V by 7 bases and J by 6 bases, and 13 bases separated the two germline ends. Germline lookup yields CDR1 LGHNA and CDR2 YNFKEQ. Profiled with immunoSEQ multiplex PCR; TCRdb holds only in-frame clones, not every one. The data contain tens of thousands of clones, 85% to 95% of them singletons. This sample comprised unstimulated CD4+ T cells sorted from spleen or lymph node cells, obtained before transplant. The rearrangement joins TRBV4-2 to TRBJ2-1; D might be TRBD1 (6 bases). This receptor was taken from a human donor who was the organ donor for an intestinal transplant. The CDR3 DNA follows: TGTGCCAGCACCCGGACAGCCTGCAATGAGCAGTTCTTC. This translates into CASTRTACNEQFF.